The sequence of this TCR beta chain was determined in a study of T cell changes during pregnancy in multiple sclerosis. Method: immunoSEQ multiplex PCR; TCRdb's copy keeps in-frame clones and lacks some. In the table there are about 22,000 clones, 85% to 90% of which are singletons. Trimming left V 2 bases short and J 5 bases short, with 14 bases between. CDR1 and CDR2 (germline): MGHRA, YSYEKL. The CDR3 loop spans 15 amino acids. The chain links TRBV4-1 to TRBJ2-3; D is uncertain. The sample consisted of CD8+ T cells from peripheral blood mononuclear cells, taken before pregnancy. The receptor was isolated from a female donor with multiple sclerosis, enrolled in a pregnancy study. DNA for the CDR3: TGCGCCAGCAGCCAAAGCCCTTTCGGTCGAGATACGCAGTATTTT. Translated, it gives CASSQSPFGRDTQYF.